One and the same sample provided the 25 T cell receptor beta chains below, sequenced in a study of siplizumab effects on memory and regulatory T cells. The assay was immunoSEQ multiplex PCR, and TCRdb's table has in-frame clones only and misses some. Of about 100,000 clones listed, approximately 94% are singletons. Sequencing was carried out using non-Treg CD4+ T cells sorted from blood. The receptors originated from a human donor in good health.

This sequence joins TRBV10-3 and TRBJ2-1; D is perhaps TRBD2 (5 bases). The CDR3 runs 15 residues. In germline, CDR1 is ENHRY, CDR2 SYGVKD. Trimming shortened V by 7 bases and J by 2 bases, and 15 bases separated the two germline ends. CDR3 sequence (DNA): TGTGCCATCAATGGAGGCGGTACAGCCTACAATGAGCAGTTCTTC. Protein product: CAINGGGTAYNEQFF.

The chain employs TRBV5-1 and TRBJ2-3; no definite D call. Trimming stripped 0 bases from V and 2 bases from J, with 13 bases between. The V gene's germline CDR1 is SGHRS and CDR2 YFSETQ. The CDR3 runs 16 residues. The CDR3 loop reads CASSLASAGSTDTQYF. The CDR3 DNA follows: TGCGCCAGCAGCTTGGCCTCGGCAGGATCCACAGATACGCAGTATTTT. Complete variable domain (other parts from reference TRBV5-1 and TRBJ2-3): KAGVTQTPRYLIKTRGQQVTLSCSPISGHRSVSWYQQTPGQGLQFLFEYFSETQRNKGNFPGRFSGRQFSNSRSEMNVSTLELGDSALYLCASSLASAGSTDTQYFGPGTRLTVL.

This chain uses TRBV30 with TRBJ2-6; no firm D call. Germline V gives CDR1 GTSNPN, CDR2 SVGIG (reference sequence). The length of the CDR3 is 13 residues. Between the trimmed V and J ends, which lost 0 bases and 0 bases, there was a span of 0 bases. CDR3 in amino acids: CAWSVSGANVLTF. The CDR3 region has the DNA TGTGCCTGGAGTGTCTCTGGGGCCAACGTCCTGACTTTC.

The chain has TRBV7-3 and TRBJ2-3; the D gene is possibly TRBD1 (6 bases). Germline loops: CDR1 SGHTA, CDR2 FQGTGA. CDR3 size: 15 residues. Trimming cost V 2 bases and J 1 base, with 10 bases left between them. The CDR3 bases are TGTGCCAGCAGCTTATCCAGGGGTGGCACAGATACGCAGTATTTT. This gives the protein CASSLSRGGTDTQYF.

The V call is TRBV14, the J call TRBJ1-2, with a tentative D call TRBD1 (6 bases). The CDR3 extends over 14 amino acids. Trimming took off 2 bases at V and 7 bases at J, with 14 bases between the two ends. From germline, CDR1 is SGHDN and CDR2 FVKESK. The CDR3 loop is CASSQTGTYSGYTF. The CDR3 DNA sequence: TGTGCCAGCAGCCAAACCGGGACATACTCTGGCTACACCTTC.

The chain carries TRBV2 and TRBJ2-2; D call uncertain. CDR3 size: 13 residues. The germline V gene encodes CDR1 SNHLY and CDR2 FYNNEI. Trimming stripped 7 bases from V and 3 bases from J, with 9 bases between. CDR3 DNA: TGTGCCAGCAACGACGAGTACACCGGGGAGCTGTTTTTT. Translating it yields CASNDEYTGELFF.

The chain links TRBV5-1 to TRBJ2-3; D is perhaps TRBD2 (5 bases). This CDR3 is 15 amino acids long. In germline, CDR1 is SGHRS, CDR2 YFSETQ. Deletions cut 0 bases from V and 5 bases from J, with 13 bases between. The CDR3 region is CASSLADWVRDTQYF. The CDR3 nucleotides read TGCGCCAGCAGCTTGGCGGACTGGGTGAGAGATACGCAGTATTTT.

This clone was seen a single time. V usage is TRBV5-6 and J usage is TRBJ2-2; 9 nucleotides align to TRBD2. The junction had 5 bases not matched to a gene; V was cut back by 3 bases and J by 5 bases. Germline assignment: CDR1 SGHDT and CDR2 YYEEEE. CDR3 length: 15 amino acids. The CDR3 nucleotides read TGTGCCAGCAGCTCAGGACTAGCGCAGACCGGGGAGCTGTTTTTT. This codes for CASSSGLAQTGELFF.

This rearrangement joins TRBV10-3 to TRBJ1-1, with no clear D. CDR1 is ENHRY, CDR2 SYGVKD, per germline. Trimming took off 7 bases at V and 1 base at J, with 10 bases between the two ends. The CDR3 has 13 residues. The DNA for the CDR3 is TGTGCCATCAACATGGGCGGGAACACTGAAGCTTTCTTT. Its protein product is CAINMGGNTEAFF.

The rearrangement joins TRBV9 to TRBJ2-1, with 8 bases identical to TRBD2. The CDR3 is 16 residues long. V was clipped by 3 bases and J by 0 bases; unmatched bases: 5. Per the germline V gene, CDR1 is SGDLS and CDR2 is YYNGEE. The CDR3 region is CASSAKSGSSYNEQFF. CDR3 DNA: TGTGCCAGCAGCGCAAAGAGCGGGAGCTCCTACAATGAGCAGTTCTTC.

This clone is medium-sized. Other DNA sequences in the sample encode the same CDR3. In DNA, the CDR3 is TGTGCCAGCAGTTACCTAGGGGCTAGCAATCAGCCCCAGCATTTT. This translates into CASSYLGASNQPQHF. The V call is TRBV6-6, the J call TRBJ1-5; maybe TRBD1 (5 bases). Germline CDR1 MNHNY, CDR2 SVGAGI (reference sequence). V gave up 2 bases and J gave up 0 bases, with 8 bases separating them. The CDR3 consists of 15 residues.

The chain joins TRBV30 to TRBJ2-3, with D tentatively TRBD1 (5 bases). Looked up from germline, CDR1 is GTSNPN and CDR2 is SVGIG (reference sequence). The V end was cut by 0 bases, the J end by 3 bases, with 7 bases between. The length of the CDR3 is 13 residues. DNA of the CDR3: TGTGCCTGGAGTGTTCAGGGAACAGATACGCAGTATTTT. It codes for CAWSVQGTDTQYF.

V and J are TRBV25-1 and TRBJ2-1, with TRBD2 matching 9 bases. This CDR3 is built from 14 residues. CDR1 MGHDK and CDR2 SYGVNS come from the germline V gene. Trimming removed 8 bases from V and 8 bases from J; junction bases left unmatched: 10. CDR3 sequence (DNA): TGTGCCAGCGAAACCCGGGCGGGGGGGGATGAGCAGTTCTTC. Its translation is CASETRAGGDEQFF.

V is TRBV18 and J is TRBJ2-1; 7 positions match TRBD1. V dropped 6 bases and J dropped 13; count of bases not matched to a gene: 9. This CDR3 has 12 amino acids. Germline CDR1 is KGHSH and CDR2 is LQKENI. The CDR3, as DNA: TGTGCCAGCTCGTCTCCGGGGACAGCTCAGTTCTTC. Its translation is CASSSPGTAQFF.

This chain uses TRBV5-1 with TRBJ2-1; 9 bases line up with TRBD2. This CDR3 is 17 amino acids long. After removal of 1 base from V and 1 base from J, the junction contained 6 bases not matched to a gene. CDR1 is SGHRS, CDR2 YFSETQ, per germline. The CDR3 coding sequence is TGCGCCAGCAGCTTGAACCCTAGCGGGGATTCCTACAATGAGCAGTTCTTC. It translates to CASSLNPSGDSYNEQFF.

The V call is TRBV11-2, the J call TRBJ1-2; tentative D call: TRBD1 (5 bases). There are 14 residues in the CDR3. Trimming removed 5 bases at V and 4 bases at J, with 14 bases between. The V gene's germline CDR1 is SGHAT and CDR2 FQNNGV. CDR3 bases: TGTGCCAGCAGCCCTGTCGGGGGGTCCTATGGCTACACCTTC. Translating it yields CASSPVGGSYGYTF.

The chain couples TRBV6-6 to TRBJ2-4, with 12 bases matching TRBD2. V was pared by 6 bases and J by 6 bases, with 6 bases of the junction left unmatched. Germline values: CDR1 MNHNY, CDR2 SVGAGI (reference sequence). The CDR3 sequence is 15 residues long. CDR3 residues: CASSPTTSGRNIQYF. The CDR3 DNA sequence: TGTGCCAGCAGCCCTACGACTAGCGGGAGAAACATTCAGTACTTC.

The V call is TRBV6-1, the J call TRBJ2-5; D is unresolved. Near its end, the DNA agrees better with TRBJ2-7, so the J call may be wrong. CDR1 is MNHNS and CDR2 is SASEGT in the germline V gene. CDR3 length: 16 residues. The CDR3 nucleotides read TGTGCCAGCAGTGAAACCCCTTGGACGTCCTCCTACGAGCAGTACTTC. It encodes CASSETPWTSSYEQYF.

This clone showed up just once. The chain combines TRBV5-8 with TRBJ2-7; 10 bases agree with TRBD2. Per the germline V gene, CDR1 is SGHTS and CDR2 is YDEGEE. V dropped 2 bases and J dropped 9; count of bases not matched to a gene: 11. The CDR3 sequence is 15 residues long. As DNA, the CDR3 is TGTGCCAGCAGCTTCCCTCGGCTAGCGGGAGACATGCAGTACTTC. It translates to CASSFPRLAGDMQYF.

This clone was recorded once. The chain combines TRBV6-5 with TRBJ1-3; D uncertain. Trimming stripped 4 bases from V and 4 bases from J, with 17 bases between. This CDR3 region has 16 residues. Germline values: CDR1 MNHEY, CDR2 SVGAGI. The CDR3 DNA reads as TGTGCCAGCAGTTTCGGTTTCGGGGTTCGGGGAAACACCATATATTTT. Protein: CASSFGFGVRGNTIYF.

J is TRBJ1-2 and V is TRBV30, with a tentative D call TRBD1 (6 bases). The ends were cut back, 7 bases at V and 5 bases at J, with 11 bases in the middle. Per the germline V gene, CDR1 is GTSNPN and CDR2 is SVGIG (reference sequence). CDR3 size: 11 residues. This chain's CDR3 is CAFDRTYGYTF. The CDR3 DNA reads TGTGCCTTTGACAGGACATATGGCTACACCTTC. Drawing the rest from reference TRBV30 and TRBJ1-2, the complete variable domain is SQTIHQWPATLVQPVGSPLSLECTVEGTSNPNLYWYRQAAGRGLQLLFYSVGIGQISSEVPQNLSASRPQDRQFILSSKKLLLSDSGFYLCAFDRTYGYTFGSGTRLTVV.

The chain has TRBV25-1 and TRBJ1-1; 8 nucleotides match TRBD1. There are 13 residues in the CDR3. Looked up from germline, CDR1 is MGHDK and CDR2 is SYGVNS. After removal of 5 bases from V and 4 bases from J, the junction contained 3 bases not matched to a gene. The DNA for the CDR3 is TGTGCCAGCAGTTCAGGGGGCGGCACTGAAGCTTTCTTT. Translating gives CASSSGGGTEAFF.

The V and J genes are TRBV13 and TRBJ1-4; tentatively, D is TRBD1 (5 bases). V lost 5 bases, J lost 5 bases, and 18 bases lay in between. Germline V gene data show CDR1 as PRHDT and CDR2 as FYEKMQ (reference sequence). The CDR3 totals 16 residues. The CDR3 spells CASSPPDSWGNEKLFF. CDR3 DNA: TGTGCCAGCAGCCCGCCCGACAGTTGGGGAAATGAAAAACTGTTTTTT.

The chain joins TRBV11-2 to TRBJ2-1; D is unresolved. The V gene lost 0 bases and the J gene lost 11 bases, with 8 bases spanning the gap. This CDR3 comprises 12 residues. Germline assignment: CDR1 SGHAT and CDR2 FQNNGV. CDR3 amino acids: CASSLDRTQQFF. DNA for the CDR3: TGTGCCAGCAGCTTAGATCGGACCCAGCAGTTCTTC. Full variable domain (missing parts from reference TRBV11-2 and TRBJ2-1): EAGVAQSPRYKIIEKRQSVAFWCNPISGHATLYWYQQILGQGPKLLIQFQNNGVVDDSQLPKDRFSAERLKGVDSTLKIQPAKLEDSAVYLCASSLDRTQQFFGPGTRLTVL.

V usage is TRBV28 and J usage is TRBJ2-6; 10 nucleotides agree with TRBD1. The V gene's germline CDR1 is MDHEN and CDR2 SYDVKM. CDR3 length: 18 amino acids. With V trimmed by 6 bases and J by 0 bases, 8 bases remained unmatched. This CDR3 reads CASRPRQGASSGANVLTF. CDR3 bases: TGTGCCAGCAGACCCAGACAGGGGGCGAGCTCTGGGGCCAACGTCCTGACTTTC.